What follows are 29 T cell receptor beta chains derived from one specimen sequenced in a study of blood T cell repertoires in COVID-19. Assay: immunoSEQ multiplex PCR; the TCRdb copy retains only in-frame clones and omits some. This table has about 260,000 clones, 80% to 90% appearing once. Sequencing input: PBMCs or T cells enriched from blood (not recorded which). The receptors shown here come from a man aged 45-65 years who had been exposed to COVID-19.

This clone was found once. The V gene is TRBV24-1, the J gene TRBJ2-3; D unresolved. The V gene's germline CDR1 is KGHDR and CDR2 SFDVKD. V was pared by 4 bases and J by 2 bases, with 6 bases between. This CDR3 comprises 13 residues. CDR3 in DNA: TGTGCCACCAGTGAAGTAGCCACAGATACGCAGTATTTT. This gives the protein CATSEVATDTQYF.

The V call is TRBV7-6, the J call TRBJ1-2, with D possibly being TRBD1 (5 bases). Germline-derived CDR1 and CDR2 are SGHVS and FNYEAQ. V was clipped by 5 bases and J by 8 bases, with 21 bases between them. The CDR3 loop spans 15 amino acids. The CDR3 coding sequence is TGTGCCAGCAGCGCCCTCGCGGGGGGTAGTGGCGGCTACACCTTC. Translating it yields CASSALAGGSGGYTF. Filled out from reference TRBV7-6 and TRBJ1-2, the complete variable domain reads GAGVSQSPRYKVTKRGQDVALRCDPISGHVSLYWYRQALGQGPEFLTYFNYEAQQDKSGLPNDRFSAERPEGSISTLTIQRTEQRDSAMYRCASSALAGGSGGYTFGSGTRLTVV.

CDR3: CASSSDSRINYGYTF. The CDR3 nucleotides are TGTGCCAGCAGTTCGGACAGTAGAATTAACTATGGCTACACCTTC. The rearrangement links TRBV28 to TRBJ1-2, with D perhaps TRBD1 (6 bases). The V gene's germline CDR1 is MDHEN and CDR2 SYDVKM. The CDR3 runs 15 residues. V dropped 4 bases and J dropped 1 base, with 13 bases sitting between them.

This clone occurred once. The chain couples TRBV19 to TRBJ2-3; 7 nucleotides agree with TRBD2. The CDR3 extends over 15 amino acids. V lost 6 bases to trimming and J lost 1 base; unmatched junction nucleotides: 7. Per the germline V gene, CDR1 is LNHDA and CDR2 is SQIVND (reference sequence). This CDR3 reads CASRKGGYGTDTQYF. In nucleotides, the CDR3 is TGTGCCAGTAGAAAGGGAGGGTATGGCACAGATACGCAGTATTTT.

The CDR3 sequence is CASSLRVGNAENEQFF. CDR3 coding DNA: TGTGCCAGCAGTTTAAGGGTCGGGAACGCGGAGAATGAGCAGTTCTTC. The chain employs TRBV27 and TRBJ2-1; D may be TRBD2 (5 bases). CDR3 length: 16 residues. Trimming stripped 2 bases from V and 7 bases from J, with 18 bases between. Germline CDR1 MNHEY, CDR2 SMNVEV (reference sequence).

The J gene is TRBJ1-3, the V gene TRBV7-8, with D tentatively TRBD1 (5 bases). Trimming took off 3 bases at V and 11 bases at J, with 11 bases between the two ends. Germline CDR1 and CDR2: SGHVS and FQNEAQ. This CDR3 spans 12 amino acids. The CDR3 DNA reads as TGTGCCAGCAGCTTCTCAGGGATCGCCATATATTTT. Translating it yields CASSFSGIAIYF.

This clone was seen more than once but under ten times. This rearrangement joins TRBV11-2 to TRBJ1-3; 9 nucleotides match TRBD1. The germline gives CDR1 SGHAT, CDR2 FQNNGV. The CDR3 length is 14 residues. The ends lost 4 bases at V and 8 bases at J; junction bases unmatched: 6. The CDR3 nucleotides are TGTGCCAGCAGCTCACCGGGACAGGGCTACACCATATATTTT. This translates into CASSSPGQGYTIYF.

J is TRBJ2-5 and V is TRBV29-1; 10 nucleotides line up with TRBD1. The CDR3 is 12 residues long. The germline V gene has CDR1 SQVTM and CDR2 ANQGSEA. With 7 bases clipped from V and 5 bases from J, the junction kept 4 bases outside the gene matches. CDR3: CSATGGEETQYF. The CDR3 DNA is TGCAGCGCGACAGGGGGCGAGGAGACCCAGTACTTC.

The chain carries TRBV5-1 and TRBJ1-1; D ambiguous. This CDR3 contains 15 residues. Germline assignment: CDR1 SGHRS and CDR2 YFSETQ. Between the trimmed V and J ends, which lost 0 bases and 5 bases, there was a span of 14 bases. CDR3 bases: TGCGCCAGCAGCTTGGCGGGAGCCCTGGGGACTGAAGCTTTCTTT. Its protein is CASSLAGALGTEAFF. Variable domain in full (rest from reference TRBV5-1 and TRBJ1-1): KAGVTQTPRYLIKTRGQQVTLSCSPISGHRSVSWYQQTPGQGLQFLFEYFSETQRNKGNFPGRFSGRQFSNSRSEMNVSTLELGDSALYLCASSLAGALGTEAFFGQGTRLTVV.

The V gene is TRBV4-1, the J gene TRBJ2-1; D is uncertain. Germline CDR1 reads MGHRA; CDR2 reads YSYEKL. The V and J ends lost 4 bases and 0 bases respectively, with 10 bases between them. The CDR3 extends over 15 amino acids. CDR3 coding DNA: TGCGCCAGCAGCCCCGTCCCGAGCTCCTACAATGAGCAGTTCTTC. Protein: CASSPVPSSYNEQFF.

The gene calls are TRBV5-6 and TRBJ2-7; TRBD2 matches at 10 bases. Germline V gives CDR1 SGHDT, CDR2 YYEEEE. J was trimmed by 7 bases and V by 4 bases; bases with no gene match: 11. This CDR3 contains 15 residues. The CDR3 bases are TGTGCCAGCAGCCGGGCCCTAGCGGGGGCAGGGGAGCAGTACTTC. Its translation is CASSRALAGAGEQYF.

This clone was detected once. This chain links TRBV6-5 with TRBJ2-7, with 9 bases aligning to TRBD1. The junction had 6 bases not matched to a gene; V was cut back by 10 bases and J by 2 bases. This CDR3 spans 13 amino acids. Germline V gives CDR1 MNHEY, CDR2 SVGAGI. The CDR3 sequence: CATGTGPPYEQYF. CDR3 nucleotides: TGTGCCACCGGGACAGGGCCCCCCTACGAGCAGTACTTC.

V usage is TRBV5-1 and J usage is TRBJ2-3, with unresolved D. The germline V gene encodes CDR1 SGHRS and CDR2 YFSETQ. The CDR3 sequence is 14 residues long. Trimming left V 0 bases short and J 1 base short, with 6 bases between. The chain's CDR3 is CASSLDSGTDTQYF. The CDR3 DNA reads as TGCGCCAGCAGCTTGGATTCTGGCACAGATACGCAGTATTTT.

The chain is built from TRBV18 and TRBJ2-2; TRBD2 agrees at 9 bases. The CDR3 is made up of 15 amino acids. V gave up 3 bases and J gave up 7 bases; unmatched junction bases: 6. Germline loops: CDR1 KGHSH, CDR2 LQKENI. CDR3 in DNA: TGTGCCAGCTCACCGCAAGCTAGCGGGGACGGGGAGCTGTTTTTT. Amino acid sequence: CASSPQASGDGELFF.

The chain has TRBV28 and TRBJ1-2; no clear D. The CDR3 is 13 residues long. Germline CDR1 is MDHEN and CDR2 is SYDVKM. V was cut by 7 bases and J by 8 bases, with 17 bases left in between. CDR3 in DNA: TGTGCCAGCACCCTCGGGATGTTCGGAGGCTACACCTTC. Its protein product is CASTLGMFGGYTF.

The chain has TRBV7-2 and TRBJ1-2; TRBD1 might be the D (6 bases). The CDR3 runs to 14 residues. The V end was cut by 5 bases, the J end by 5 bases, with 15 bases between. Per germline, CDR1 SGHTA and CDR2 FQGNSA. The chain's CDR3 is CASSLQGDLYGYTF. The CDR3 DNA reads TGTGCCAGCAGCCTACAGGGTGATCTATATGGCTACACCTTC. Full variable domain (rest looked up from reference TRBV7-2 and TRBJ1-2): GAGVSQSPSNKVTEKGKDVELRCDPISGHTALYWYRQSLGQGLEFLIYFQGNSAPDKSGLPSDRFSAERTGGSVSTLTIQRTQQEDSAVYLCASSLQGDLYGYTFGSGTRLTVV.

The V gene is TRBV2, the J gene TRBJ1-2; D gene unclear. The CDR3 runs 12 residues. CDR1 is SNHLY, CDR2 FYNNEI, per germline. Trimming pared 1 base from V and 11 bases from J, leaving 11 bases between. This chain's CDR3 is CASSEGASSYTF. CDR3 nucleotides: TGTGCCAGCAGTGAAGGGGCATCTTCGTACACCTTC.

The gene calls are TRBV18 and TRBJ1-1, with no clear D. In germline, CDR1 is KGHSH, CDR2 LQKENI. CDR3 length: 12 amino acids. Trimming removed 8 bases at V and 4 bases at J, with 11 bases between. The CDR3 sequence: CASGRDLTEAFF. CDR3 DNA sequence: TGTGCCAGCGGGCGGGATCTCACTGAAGCTTTCTTT.

V gene TRBV9 combines with J gene TRBJ2-7; D gene uncertain. This CDR3 contains 13 residues. Germline V gene data show CDR1 as SGDLS and CDR2 as YYNGEE. V was pared by 0 bases and J by 7 bases, with 11 bases between. In DNA form, the CDR3 reads TGTGCCAGCAGCGTAGGGGCACTTTCAGAGCAGTACTTC. Encoded protein: CASSVGALSEQYF.

V gene TRBV5-1 combines with J gene TRBJ2-3, with D possibly matching TRBD1 (5 bases). The ends were cut back, 4 bases at V and 0 bases at J, with 12 bases in the middle. Germline V CDR1 and CDR2: SGHRS, YFSETQ. This CDR3 has 15 residues. The CDR3 reads CASSLGQVSTDTQYF. The CDR3 DNA sequence: TGCGCCAGCAGCCTGGGGCAGGTTAGCACAGATACGCAGTATTTT. The complete variable domain, with remaining parts taken from reference TRBV5-1 and TRBJ2-3, reads KAGVTQTPRYLIKTRGQQVTLSCSPISGHRSVSWYQQTPGQGLQFLFEYFSETQRNKGNFPGRFSGRQFSNSRSEMNVSTLELGDSALYLCASSLGQVSTDTQYFGPGTRLTVL.

This clone was detected only once. The chain has TRBV30 and TRBJ1-2; D ambiguous. V lost 0 bases and J lost 5, with 10 bases in between. The CDR3 consists of 13 residues. Germline V gene lookup returns CDR1 GTSNPN and CDR2 SVGIG (reference sequence). The chain's CDR3 is CAWSVPGVYGYTF. CDR3 bases: TGTGCCTGGAGTGTACCGGGAGTTTATGGCTACACCTTC.

The V and J genes are TRBV24-1 and TRBJ2-1; TRBD1 matches at 7 bases. The junction had 5 bases not matched to a gene; V was cut back by 2 bases and J by 8 bases. Germline V gene sequence: CDR1 KGHDR, CDR2 SFDVKD. This CDR3 is built from 14 residues. The CDR3 protein is CATSDWRQGDEQFF. In DNA, the CDR3 is TGTGCCACCAGTGATTGGAGACAGGGAGATGAGCAGTTCTTC.

The chain links TRBV9 to TRBJ2-2, with TRBD2 identical over 12 bases. Germline V gene lookup returns CDR1 SGDLS and CDR2 YYNGEE. V lost 3 bases and J lost 3; bases outside the gene matches: 3. CDR3 length: 16 residues. CDR3 residues: CASSAGTSGYTGELFF. The CDR3 DNA reads as TGTGCCAGCAGCGCGGGGACTAGCGGGTACACCGGGGAGCTGTTTTTT.

This rearrangement joins TRBV11-2 to TRBJ2-3; D gene ambiguous. Germline loops: CDR1 SGHAT, CDR2 FQNNGV. This CDR3 has 13 residues. Trimming took off 4 bases at V and 0 bases at J, with 5 bases between the two ends. For the CDR3, the DNA is TGTGCCAGCAGCTCACTGAGCACAGATACGCAGTATTTT. It yields the protein CASSSLSTDTQYF.

The V gene is TRBV5-4, the J gene TRBJ2-7; TRBD1 aligns across 7 bases. Germline loops: CDR1 SGHNT, CDR2 YYREEE (reference sequence). V dropped 4 bases and J dropped 4; count of bases not matched to a gene: 5. The CDR3 has 13 amino acids. The CDR3 region is CASSRYRGYEQYF. The CDR3 nucleotides read TGTGCCAGCAGCAGGTACAGGGGTTACGAGCAGTACTTC.

This chain connects TRBV5-1 to TRBJ1-1, with D maybe TRBD1 (6 bases). The ends were cut back, 2 bases at V and 0 bases at J, with 11 bases in the middle. Germline CDR1 is SGHRS and CDR2 is YFSETQ. This CDR3 is built from 15 residues. The CDR3 sequence: CASSFQDSLNTEAFF. The CDR3 nucleotides are TGCGCCAGCAGCTTCCAGGACAGTCTGAACACTGAAGCTTTCTTT. Combining the CDR3 with reference TRBV5-1 and TRBJ1-1 gives the whole variable domain KAGVTQTPRYLIKTRGQQVTLSCSPISGHRSVSWYQQTPGQGLQFLFEYFSETQRNKGNFPGRFSGRQFSNSRSEMNVSTLELGDSALYLCASSFQDSLNTEAFFGQGTRLTVV.

V gene TRBV10-3 combines with J gene TRBJ2-3; TRBD2 agrees at 10 bases. Germline CDR1 reads ENHRY; CDR2 reads SYGVKD. The CDR3 totals 17 residues. Trimming at V came to 11 bases and at J to 2 bases, leaving 16 bases not matched to a gene. CDR3 sequence (DNA): TGTGCCTCCTCCGGGACTAGCGCCCTTCCCCACACAGATACGCAGTATTTT. Amino acid sequence: CASSGTSALPHTDTQYF.

The chain employs TRBV4-2 and TRBJ1-1, with TRBD1 identical over 7 bases. Germline V gene lookup returns CDR1 LGHNA and CDR2 YNFKEQ. J was trimmed by 2 bases and V by 4 bases; bases with no gene match: 7. This CDR3 has 15 amino acids. CDR3 DNA sequence: TGTGCCAGCAGCCCGGTGGGACAGACCAACACTGAAGCTTTCTTT. Its protein product is CASSPVGQTNTEAFF.

This chain uses TRBV5-1 with TRBJ1-1, with a weak D call TRBD1 (5 bases). Germline CDR1 and CDR2: SGHRS and YFSETQ. The CDR3 contains 14 residues. Trimming removed 6 bases at V and 1 base at J, with 13 bases between. CDR3 bases: TGCGCCAGCACCACAGGACACGGGAACACTGAAGCTTTCTTT. Amino acids: CASTTGHGNTEAFF.